This TCR beta chain was recovered during a study of shared clonotypes between healthy human individuals. Assay used: immunoSEQ multiplex PCR; TCRdb lists only in-frame clones, some missing. The data hold 2 million or so clones, with 90% to 95% observed a single time. Every one of the donors was a Caucasian adult that lived in Nashville, Tennessee. The CDR3 has 15 residues. Trimming took 2 bases from V and 0 from J, leaving 8 bases between them. Looked up from germline, CDR1 is SGHTA and CDR2 is FQGTGA. This sequence originates from a man between 18 and 35 years old in good health. The sequenced sample consisted of naive CD4+ T cells sorted from blood. As to subset: CD45RA+ positively selected. V and J are TRBV7-3 and TRBJ1-3; D is undetermined. The CDR3 loop reads CASSLDGDSGNTIYF. The CDR3 bases are TGTGCCAGCAGCTTAGACGGGGACTCTGGAAACACCATATATTTT. The full variable domain, its missing parts supplied by reference TRBV7-3 and TRBJ1-3, is GAGVSQTPSNKVTEKGKYVELRCDPISGHTALYWYRQSLGQGPEFLIYFQGTGAADDSGLPNDRFFAVRPEGSVSTLKIQRTERGDSAVYLCASSLDGDSGNTIYFGEGSWLTVV.